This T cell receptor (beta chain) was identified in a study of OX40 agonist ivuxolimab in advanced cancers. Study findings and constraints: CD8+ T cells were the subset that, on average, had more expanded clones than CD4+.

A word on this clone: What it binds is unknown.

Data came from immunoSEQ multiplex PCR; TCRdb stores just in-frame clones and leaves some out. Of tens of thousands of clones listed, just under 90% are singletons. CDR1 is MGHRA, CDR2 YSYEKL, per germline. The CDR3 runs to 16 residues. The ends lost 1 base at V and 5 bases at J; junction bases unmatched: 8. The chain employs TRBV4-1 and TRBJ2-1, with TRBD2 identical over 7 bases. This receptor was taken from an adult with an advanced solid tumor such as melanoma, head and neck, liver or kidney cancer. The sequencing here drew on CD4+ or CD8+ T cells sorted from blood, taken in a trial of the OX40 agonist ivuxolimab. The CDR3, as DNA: TGCGCCAGCAGCCAAGTTTGGGGGGGGTCGCACAATGAGCAGTTCTTC. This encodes CASSQVWGGSHNEQFF.